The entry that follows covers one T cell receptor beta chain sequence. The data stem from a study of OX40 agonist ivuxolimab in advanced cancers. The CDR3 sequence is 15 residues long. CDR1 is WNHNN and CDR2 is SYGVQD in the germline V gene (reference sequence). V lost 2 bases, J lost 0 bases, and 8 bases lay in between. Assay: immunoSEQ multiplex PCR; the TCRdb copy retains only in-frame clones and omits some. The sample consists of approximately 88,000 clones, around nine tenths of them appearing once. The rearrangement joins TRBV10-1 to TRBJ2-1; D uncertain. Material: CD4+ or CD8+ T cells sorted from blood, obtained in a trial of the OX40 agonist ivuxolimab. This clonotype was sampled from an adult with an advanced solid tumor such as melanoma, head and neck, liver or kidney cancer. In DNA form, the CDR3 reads TGCGCCAGCAGTGAGGCGCAGGTCTCCTACAATGAGCAGTTCTTC. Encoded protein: CASSEAQVSYNEQFF.